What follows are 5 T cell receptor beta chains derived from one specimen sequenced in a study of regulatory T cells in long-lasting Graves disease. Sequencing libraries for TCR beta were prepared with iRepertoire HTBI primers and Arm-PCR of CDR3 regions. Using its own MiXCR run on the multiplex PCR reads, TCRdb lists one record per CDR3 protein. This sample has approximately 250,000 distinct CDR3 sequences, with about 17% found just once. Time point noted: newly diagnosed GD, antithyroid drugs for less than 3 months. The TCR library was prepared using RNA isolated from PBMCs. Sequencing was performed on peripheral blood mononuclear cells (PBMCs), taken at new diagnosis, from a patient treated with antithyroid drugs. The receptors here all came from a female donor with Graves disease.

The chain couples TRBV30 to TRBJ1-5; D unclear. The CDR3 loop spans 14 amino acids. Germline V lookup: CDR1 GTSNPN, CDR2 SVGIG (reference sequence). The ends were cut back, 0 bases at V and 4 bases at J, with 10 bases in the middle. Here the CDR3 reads CAWSVGGGNQPQHF. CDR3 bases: TGTGCCTGGAGTGTAGGAGGAGGGAATCAGCCCCAGCATTTT.

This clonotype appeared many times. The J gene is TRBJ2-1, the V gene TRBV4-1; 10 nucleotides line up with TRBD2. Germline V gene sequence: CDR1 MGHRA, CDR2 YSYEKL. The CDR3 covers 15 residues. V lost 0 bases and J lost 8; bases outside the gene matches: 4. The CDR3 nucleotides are TGCGCCAGCAGCCAAGAAGAGCGGGAGGGGGATGAGCAGTTCTTC. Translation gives CASSQEEREGDEQFF.

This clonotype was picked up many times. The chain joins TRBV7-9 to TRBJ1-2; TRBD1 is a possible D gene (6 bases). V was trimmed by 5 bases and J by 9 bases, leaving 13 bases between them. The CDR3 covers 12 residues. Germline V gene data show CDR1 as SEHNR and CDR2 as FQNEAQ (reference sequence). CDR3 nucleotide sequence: TGTGCCAGCAGCCCGCAGGGGTCGAGCTACACCTTC. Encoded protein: CASSPQGSSYTF.

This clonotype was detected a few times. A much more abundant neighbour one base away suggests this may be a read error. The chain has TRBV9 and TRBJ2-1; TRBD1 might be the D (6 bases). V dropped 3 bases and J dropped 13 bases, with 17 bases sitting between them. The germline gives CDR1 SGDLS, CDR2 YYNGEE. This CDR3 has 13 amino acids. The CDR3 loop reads CASSGWGQETQFF. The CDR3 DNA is TGTGCCAGCAGCGGCTGGGGGCAAGAGACCCAGTTCTTC.

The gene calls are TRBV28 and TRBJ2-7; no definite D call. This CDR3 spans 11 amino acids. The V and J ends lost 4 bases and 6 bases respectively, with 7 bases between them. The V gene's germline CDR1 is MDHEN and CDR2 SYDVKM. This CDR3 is CASSSRVEQYF. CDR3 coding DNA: TGTGCCAGCAGTTCACGGGTCGAGCAGTACTTC. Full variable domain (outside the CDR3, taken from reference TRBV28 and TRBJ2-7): DVKVTQSSRYLVKRTGEKVFLECVQDMDHENMFWYRQDPGLGLRLIYFSYDVKMKEKGDIPEGYSVSREKKERFSLILESASTNQTSMYLCASSSRVEQYFGPGTRLTVT.